This T cell receptor (beta chain) emerged from a study of Ad26.COV2.S vaccination and SARS-CoV-2 variants. Study-wide results and limits: Vaccine recipients and placebo recipients showed similar non-spike TCR breadth.

Sample treatment: approximately 18 received Ad26.COV2.S at low or high dose, single or two shots; 5 received placebo; per-sample allocation not given. Specimens were obtained on day 63 following the first vaccine or placebo injection. Ad26 vector vaccine expressed Wuhan-strain SARS-CoV-2 spike. Details on this clone: Its cognate antigen is unknown.

Assay used: immunoSEQ multiplex PCR; TCRdb lists only in-frame clones, some missing. The table includes 350,000 to 450,000 clones, roughly four fifths detected once. The specimen was peripheral blood, collected in a trial of Ad26.COV2.S vaccine versus placebo. This TCR was recovered from a person aged 18-65 years who received the Ad26.COV2.S COVID-19 vaccine or a placebo.

The CDR3 DNA is TGCGCCAGCATTCCCGGGACTAGCGCCCAAGAGACCCAGTACTTC. Translation: CASIPGTSAQETQYF. V is TRBV5-1 and J is TRBJ2-5; 10 bases align to TRBD2. The ends lost 6 bases at V and 1 base at J; junction bases unmatched: 6. From germline, CDR1 is SGHRS and CDR2 YFSETQ. The CDR3 is made up of 15 amino acids.